This T cell receptor (beta chain) was found in a study of T-cell reconstitution after alpha-beta-depleted transplantation in children. This clonotype was observed a few times. Its antigen is unknown. Notes on the study in general: About two months after transplant, alpha-beta T cells reportedly came from several hundred expanded graft clones. T-cell counts and diversity at one year post-transplant came mainly from newly produced T cells.

Preparation of the TCRbeta library involved a method that used unique molecular identifiers. Each CDR3 protein is one row after TCRdb ran MiXCR on the PCR reads. The data hold some 830,000 distinct CDR3 sequences, with roughly 16% observed a single time. CDR1 is DFQATT and CDR2 is SNEGSKA in the germline V gene (reference sequence). This CDR3 is 18 amino acids long. The ends were cut back, 3 bases at V and 3 bases at J, with 24 bases in the middle. Sequenced here: PBMCs, mostly from graft donor cells, sampled 360 days after TCRalphabeta/CD19-depleted stem cell transplant. This rearrangement joins TRBV20-1 to TRBJ1-5; unclear D gene. This sequence was found in a male patient younger than 18 who had a stem cell transplant for acute lymphoblastic leukemia, so the T cells may come from the graft donor. CDR3 coding DNA: TGCAGTGCTAGTAAAGGGTTGGCGATTTTTACCACCAATCAGCCCCAGCATTTT. The encoded protein is CSASKGLAIFTTNQPQHF.